Sequencing of this T cell receptor beta chain was carried out in a study of T cell responses to AZD1222 COVID-19 vaccine. Study overall: Second-dose groups at about 4 or about 12 weeks were pooled.

For this clone: Its specificity is not known.

Study-level points and caveats: The repertoires were collected only after the peak T cell response.

The junction had 6 bases not matched to a gene; V was cut back by 3 bases and J by 0 bases. The CDR3 sequence is 16 residues long. CDR1 and CDR2 (germline): SGHTS, YDEGEE. Here immunoSEQ multiplex PCR was the method, and the copy in TCRdb shows in-frame clones only, minus some. The sample holds approximately 120,000 clones, 90% seen once. The TCR comes from an adult in good health. The starting material was peripheral blood, obtained on day 0 of AZD1222 vaccination. The V and J genes are TRBV5-8 and TRBJ1-3, with 7 positions matching TRBD1. CDR3: CASSSMTGSSGNTIYF. CDR3 nucleotides: TGTGCCAGCAGCTCAATGACAGGGAGCTCTGGAAACACCATATATTTT.